This entry lists 21 T cell receptor beta chains sequenced from one sample in a study of blood T cell repertoires in COVID-19. This table comes from immunoSEQ multiplex PCR, and its TCRdb copy is limited to in-frame clones, with some not included. The table lists more than 250,000 clones, around 83% of them singletons, with approximately 1.2% in the top ten. Sequencing was performed on peripheral blood. These receptors were taken from a woman aged 50 to 60 with acute or convalescent COVID-19.

The J gene is TRBJ2-5, the V gene TRBV7-9, with D possibly being TRBD1 (5 bases). Trimming stripped 1 base from V and 4 bases from J, with 13 bases between. This CDR3 has 15 residues. CDR1 and CDR2 from the germline V gene are SEHNR and FQNEAQ (reference sequence). The CDR3 reads CASSLDYQGGETQYF. DNA of the CDR3: TGTGCCAGCAGCTTAGACTATCAGGGTGGAGAGACCCAGTACTTC.

The rearrangement links TRBV7-9 to TRBJ2-3; 7 bases align to TRBD2. CDR3 size: 17 residues. CDR1 is SEHNR and CDR2 is FQNEAQ in the germline V gene (reference sequence). J was trimmed by 0 bases and V by 3 bases; bases with no gene match: 9. The DNA for the CDR3 is TGTGCCAGCAGCTTTGAAGTAGCGGGTATAAGCACAGATACGCAGTATTTT. Protein product: CASSFEVAGISTDTQYF.

The chain links TRBV6-5 to TRBJ2-2; TRBD1 matches at 7 bases. The V segment lost 2 bases and the J segment 4 bases; nucleotides outside the gene matches: 7. Germline CDR1 reads MNHEY; CDR2 reads SVGAGI. This CDR3 spans 16 amino acids. In DNA, the CDR3 is TGTGCCAGCAGTTACAGCCCACAGGGGAGCACCGGGGAGCTGTTTTTT. Protein sequence: CASSYSPQGSTGELFF.

The V gene is TRBV7-8, the J gene TRBJ2-4; D not certain. Germline loops: CDR1 SGHVS, CDR2 FQNEAQ. The CDR3 has 14 residues. The V end lost 3 bases, the J end lost 0 bases, and 6 bases lay between the germline ends. This CDR3 reads CASSFSVAKNIQYF. DNA of the CDR3: TGTGCCAGCAGCTTCAGCGTAGCCAAAAACATTCAGTACTTC. The full variable domain, with the rest looked up from reference TRBV7-8 and TRBJ2-4, is GAGVSQSPRYKVAKRGQDVALRCDPISGHVSLFWYQQALGQGPEFLTYFQNEAQLDKSGLPSDRFFAERPEGSVSTLKIQRTQQEDSAVYLCASSFSVAKNIQYFGAGTRLSVL.

This chain uses TRBV7-2 with TRBJ1-3; 7 nucleotides match TRBD1. The V gene end was trimmed by 5 bases and the J gene end by 0 bases; junction bases not matched to a gene: 7. This CDR3 has 16 amino acids. Germline V gives CDR1 SGHTA, CDR2 FQGNSA. The CDR3 loop reads CASSGYRTGSGNTIYF. The CDR3 DNA reads TGTGCCAGCAGCGGCTATCGGACAGGCTCTGGAAACACCATATATTTT.

The chain employs TRBV7-3 and TRBJ1-2, with 8 positions matching TRBD1. The germline V gene has CDR1 SGHTA and CDR2 FQGTGA. V was clipped by 4 bases and J by 2 bases; unmatched bases: 3. The CDR3 consists of 14 residues. The CDR3 is CASSSGQGNYGYTF. CDR3 bases: TGTGCCAGCAGCTCTGGACAGGGAAACTATGGCTACACCTTC.

The CDR3 sequence: CASSLMGAVGEQFF. The CDR3, as DNA: TGTGCCAGCAGTTTAATGGGGGCAGTAGGTGAGCAGTTCTTC. The chain joins TRBV27 to TRBJ2-1, with D possibly matching TRBD1 (6 bases). Germline V lookup: CDR1 MNHEY, CDR2 SMNVEV (reference sequence). The CDR3 consists of 14 residues. Trimming removed 2 bases from V and 9 bases from J, with 14 bases in between.

The V call is TRBV10-1, the J call TRBJ2-1; D ambiguous. V dropped 3 bases and J dropped 0 bases, with 9 bases sitting between them. Germline V lookup: CDR1 WNHNN, CDR2 SYGVQD (reference sequence). This CDR3 spans 15 amino acids. The CDR3 nucleotides read TGCGCCAGCAGTGAAGGCTCTAGCTCCTACAATGAGCAGTTCTTC. Encoded protein: CASSEGSSSYNEQFF.

This chain joins TRBV4-2 and TRBJ1-2, with D possibly TRBD1 on 5 matching bases. CDR1 and CDR2 (germline): LGHNA, YNFKEQ. This CDR3 is built from 15 residues. Between the trimmed V and J ends, which lost 1 base and 1 base, there was a span of 10 bases. The CDR3 nucleotides read TGTGCCAGCAGCCAAGTAGGGGTCATTAACTATGGCTACACCTTC. This translates into CASSQVGVINYGYTF.

The CDR3 region is CASGSGSDGVLGMQYF. Written as DNA, the CDR3 is TGTGCTAGTGGGAGCGGGAGTGATGGGGTCCTAGGTATGCAGTATTTT. The V gene is TRBV12-5, the J gene TRBJ2-3; TRBD2 agrees at 8 bases. In germline, CDR1 is LGHNT, CDR2 FRNRAP. The CDR3 runs 16 residues. The trim removed 6 bases at V and 11 bases at J, leaving 19 bases unmatched.

The CDR3 loop is CASSLEQGARNTIYF. The CDR3 DNA reads TGCGCCAGCAGCTTGGAACAGGGGGCAAGAAACACCATATATTTT. This chain uses TRBV5-1 with TRBJ1-3, with TRBD1 matching over 9 bases. This CDR3 spans 15 amino acids. V lost 0 bases and J lost 5; bases outside the gene matches: 3. Germline V gives CDR1 SGHRS, CDR2 YFSETQ.

The V gene is TRBV2, the J gene TRBJ2-7, with D unclear. The CDR3 is 12 residues long. V shed 7 bases and J shed 4 bases, with 11 bases lying between them. The V gene's germline CDR1 is SNHLY and CDR2 FYNNEI. The CDR3 bases are TGTGCCAGCACAATGGCCGAATACGAGCAGTACGTC. Its protein is CASTMAEYEQYV.

This chain links TRBV5-4 with TRBJ1-5; no firm D call. V was cut by 0 bases and J by 10 bases, with 11 bases left in between. Germline V gene data show CDR1 as SGHNT and CDR2 as YYREEE (reference sequence). The CDR3 contains 13 residues. The CDR3 coding sequence is TGTGCCAGCAGCTTGGGATTTGGTGGCCCCCAGCATTTT. Amino acids: CASSLGFGGPQHF. The full variable domain, completed using reference TRBV5-4 and TRBJ1-5, is ETGVTQSPTHLIKTRGQQVTLRCSSQSGHNTVSWYQQALGQGPQFIFQYYREEENGRGNFPPRFSGLQFPNYSSELNVNALELDDSALYLCASSLGFGGPQHFGDGTRLSIL.

The chain couples TRBV4-1 to TRBJ2-1; 8 positions match TRBD2. V shed 6 bases, J shed 3 bases, and the junction held 4 bases outside the gene matches. Germline CDR1 is MGHRA and CDR2 is YSYEKL. This CDR3 has 14 amino acids. Here the CDR3 DNA reads TGCGCCAGCAGAGCGGGGGACGTCTACAATGAGCAGTTCTTC. It specifies CASRAGDVYNEQFF.

As for this clone: Compared with germline, one end of the junction differs, possibly owing to a read error. The rearrangement uses TRBV11-2 and TRBJ1-1, with 11 bases matching TRBD1. The germline V gene encodes CDR1 SGHAT and CDR2 FQNNGV. This CDR3 region has 14 residues. CDR3 DNA sequence: TGTGCCAGCAGTTTAGGACAGGGGGCCGCTGAAGCTTTCTTT. Amino acids: CASSLGQGAAEAFF.

About this clone itself: At the DNA level, this CDR3 is encoded by other sequences in the same sample as well. The chain has TRBV7-2 and TRBJ2-3; D gene ambiguous. The CDR3 loop spans 11 amino acids. Per the germline V gene, CDR1 is SGHTA and CDR2 is FQGNSA. V lost 6 bases and J lost 2, with 3 bases in between. This CDR3 is CASSHTDTQYF. As DNA, the CDR3 is TGTGCCAGCAGTCACACAGATACGCAGTATTTT.

This clone is a singleton in its sample. This chain links TRBV27 with TRBJ2-5; a possible D gene is TRBD2 (6 bases). CDR3 size: 12 residues. The V and J ends lost 10 bases and 5 bases respectively, with 14 bases between them. Germline-derived CDR1 and CDR2 are MNHEY and SMNVEV (reference sequence). The CDR3 here is CATLGGGETQYF. Written as DNA, the CDR3 is TGTGCCACCCTGGGGGGAGGTGAGACCCAGTACTTC.

V is TRBV18 and J is TRBJ2-7; 11 bases are a match to TRBD1. CDR1 is KGHSH and CDR2 is LQKENI in the germline V gene. The trim removed 3 bases at V and 4 bases at J, leaving 2 bases unmatched. This CDR3 spans 14 amino acids. Here the CDR3 reads CASSPDRGRYEQYF. CDR3 DNA sequence: TGTGCCAGCTCACCGGACAGGGGGCGGTACGAGCAGTACTTC.

The chain has TRBV18 and TRBJ2-3; TRBD2 agrees at 14 bases. The junction had 3 bases not matched to a gene; V was cut back by 1 base and J by 0 bases. The CDR3 runs 18 residues. The V gene's germline CDR1 is KGHSH and CDR2 LQKENI. Here the CDR3 reads CASSPRLAGGHSTDTQYF. The DNA of the CDR3 is TGTGCCAGCTCACCACGACTAGCGGGGGGGCATAGCACAGATACGCAGTATTTT.

The chain carries TRBV2 and TRBJ2-2; a possible D gene is TRBD1 (6 bases). The germline V and J ends were trimmed by 6 bases and 0 bases, with 11 bases remaining between them. Germline V CDR1 and CDR2: SNHLY, FYNNEI. This CDR3 comprises 15 residues. CDR3 sequence reads: CASSQGRPNTGELFF. The DNA of the CDR3 is TGTGCCAGCAGCCAGGGGCGACCGAACACCGGGGAGCTGTTTTTT.

The rearrangement uses TRBV30 and TRBJ2-2, with D perhaps matching TRBD2 (6 bases). The CDR3 is 13 amino acids. Germline V CDR1 and CDR2: GTSNPN, SVGIG (reference sequence). Trimming cost V 3 bases and J 7 bases, with 12 bases left between them. The CDR3 coding sequence is TGTGCCTGGAGGGGACTCGGAAACGGGGAGCTGTTTTTT. Residues: CAWRGLGNGELFF.